This record covers a single T cell receptor beta chain. Its cognate antigen is unknown. Per the germline V gene, CDR1 is SGHVS and CDR2 is FNYEAQ. The V end was cut by 2 bases, the J end by 6 bases, with 14 bases between. There are 15 residues in the CDR3. This entry comes from a study of immune evolution from preneoplasia to lung adenocarcinoma. Overall study results and limits: Clonality was highest in normal lung, lower in later-stage lesions apparently. From normal lung to invasive adenocarcinoma, top clone frequencies appeared to decrease.

Produced via immunoSEQ multiplex PCR; TCRdb's table is partial and in-frame only. The sample lists roughly 5,500 clones, more than 80% occurring once. The source of this sequence is a donor at least 70 years old with lung adenocarcinoma. The sample was FFPE adjacent normal lung tissue. This chain joins TRBV7-6 and TRBJ2-1; TRBD1 might be the D (6 bases). The CDR3 is CASSLLGLRGNEQFF. The CDR3 DNA reads TGTGCCAGCAGCTTACTAGGACTCAGGGGCAATGAGCAGTTCTTC.